This T cell receptor beta chain is from a study of T cell changes during pregnancy in multiple sclerosis. The CDR3 has 14 residues. Germline V gene lookup returns CDR1 PRHDT and CDR2 FYEKMQ (reference sequence). The V gene lost 2 bases and the J gene lost 11 bases, with 18 bases spanning the gap. Sequencing used immunoSEQ multiplex PCR; TCRdb keeps in-frame clones, though not all of them. The table shows tens of thousands of clones, with roughly nine tenths occurring only once. This specimen was peripheral blood, taken in the first trimester of pregnancy. The chain carries TRBV13 and TRBJ1-1, with D possibly TRBD1 on 6 matching bases. The receptor was isolated from a female donor in good health, enrolled as a control in a pregnancy study. The CDR3 here is CASSLWPQGSDAFF. In nucleotides, the CDR3 is TGTGCCAGCAGCTTATGGCCCCAGGGGAGCGACGCTTTCTTT.